One sample yielded the 27 T cell receptor beta chains listed below, sequenced in a study of post-analysis software for immune sequencing data. Study-level results: About 5 TRBV segments (TRBV5-6, TRBV5-1 and TRBV20-1 among them) occurred more frequently in patients than in controls.

Their antigens are not known. The library was made from cDNA and included unique molecular identifiers. MiXCR, applied by TCRdb to the PCR reads, yields one record per CDR3 protein. The sample shows 450,000 to 650,000 distinct CDR3 sequences, roughly 46% of them seen only once. Sequencing was carried out using blood. All receptors derive from a girl aged 10 to 17 with multiple sclerosis.

In this sample, this clonotype turned up a few times. This chain connects TRBV12-3 or TRBV12-4 to TRBJ2-5; TRBD1 matches at 7 bases. The CDR3 length is 11 residues. V was clipped by 7 bases and J by 11 bases; unmatched bases: 7. The CDR3 DNA is TGTGCCAGCAAAACAGGGGATTCTCAGTACTTC. The encoded protein is CASKTGDSQYF.

The chain carries TRBV4-2 and TRBJ2-4; no firm D call. The CDR3 consists of 16 residues. V lost 1 base and J 3 bases, leaving 13 bases between the germline ends. CDR1 LGHNA and CDR2 YNFKEQ come from the germline V gene. For the CDR3, the DNA is TGTGCCAGCAGCCAAGGCACCGCGCAGTACAAAAACATTCAGTACTTC. Residues: CASSQGTAQYKNIQYF.

The J gene is TRBJ2-7, the V gene TRBV5-1, with TRBD1 identical over 10 bases. CDR1 is SGHRS, CDR2 YFSETQ, per germline. The CDR3 totals 13 residues. The trim removed 7 bases at V and 1 base at J, leaving 2 bases unmatched. CDR3 sequence reads: CASAGQGSYEQYF. CDR3 coding DNA: TGCGCCAGCGCGGGACAGGGGTCCTACGAGCAGTACTTC.

V and J are TRBV7-9 and TRBJ2-4; TRBD1 matches 9 bases. The better agreement between TRBJ2-7 and the DNA end casts doubt on the J call. CDR1 is SEHNR and CDR2 is FQNEAQ in the germline V gene (reference sequence). This CDR3 contains 14 residues. As DNA, the CDR3 is TGTGCCAGCAGCCAGACAGGGGGTATCTACGAGCAGTACTTC. Its protein product is CASSQTGGIYEQYF.

The chain has TRBV5-1 and TRBJ2-7, with unresolved D. Germline V lookup: CDR1 SGHRS, CDR2 YFSETQ. Deletions cut 4 bases from V and 2 bases from J, with 13 bases between. CDR3 length: 14 amino acids. CDR3 nucleotides: TGCGCCAGCAGCGAGGCGGCCCTGACCTACGAGCAGTACTTC. Its translation: CASSEAALTYEQYF.

The rearrangement joins TRBV20-1 to TRBJ2-7; TRBD2 agrees at 12 bases. The CDR3 totals 14 residues. Looked up from germline, CDR1 is DFQATT and CDR2 is SNEGSKA (reference sequence). V shed 5 bases, J shed 3 bases, and the junction held 5 bases outside the gene matches. The CDR3 spells CSAPLAGGNYEQYF. CDR3 DNA sequence: TGCAGTGCTCCTCTAGCGGGGGGGAACTACGAGCAGTACTTC.

Here the CDR3 reads CASLPGTLGNEQFF. DNA for the CDR3: TGTGCCAGCCTCCCCGGGACACTAGGCAATGAGCAGTTCTTC. The rearrangement joins TRBV6-5 to TRBJ2-1; tentatively, D is TRBD1 (6 bases). From germline, CDR1 is MNHEY and CDR2 SVGAGI. The CDR3 has 14 residues. V was pared by 8 bases and J by 6 bases, with 17 bases between.

This chain joins TRBV12-3 or TRBV12-4 and TRBJ2-3; tentatively, D is TRBD2 (6 bases). CDR3 size: 15 residues. Trimming cost V 6 bases and J 2 bases, with 15 bases left between them. In DNA form, the CDR3 reads TGTGCCAGCAGGCTTGGAGGGGCCGACACAGATACGCAGTATTTT. As protein: CASRLGGADTDTQYF.

In its sample, this clonotype was seen a few times. The gene calls are TRBV9 and TRBJ2-1, with D unclear. Looked up from germline, CDR1 is SGDLS and CDR2 is YYNGEE. V lost 9 bases and J 4 bases, leaving 20 bases between the germline ends. This CDR3 spans 15 amino acids. CDR3 region: CATLDRADPYNEQFF. The CDR3 region has the DNA TGTGCCACCCTTGACCGGGCCGACCCTTACAATGAGCAGTTCTTC. The full variable domain, in which reference TRBV9 and TRBJ2-1 provide the parts outside the CDR3, is DSGVTQTPKHLITATGQRVTLRCSPRSGDLSVYWYQQSLDQGLQFLIQYYNGEERAKGNILERFSAQQFPDLHSELNLSSLELGDSALYFCATLDRADPYNEQFFGPGTRLTVL.

The rearrangement joins TRBV7-3 to TRBJ2-3, with 7 bases fitting TRBD2. Germline V gene data show CDR1 as SGHTA and CDR2 as FQGTGA. V was pared by 5 bases and J by 3 bases, with 8 bases of the junction left unmatched. The length of the CDR3 is 15 residues. The DNA for the CDR3 is TGTGCCAGCAGCCCTTTCCCGGGGGGAACAGATACGCAGTATTTT. Protein sequence: CASSPFPGGTDTQYF.

This clonotype showed up just a few times. The chain couples TRBV7-9 to TRBJ2-5; TRBD1 matches at 8 bases. With the DNA end fitting TRBJ2-7 better, the J assignment may be wrong. The CDR3 is made up of 16 amino acids. In germline, CDR1 is SEHNR, CDR2 FQNEAQ (reference sequence). The CDR3 loop is CASSFTDRGSNYEQYF. DNA for the CDR3: TGTGCCAGCAGCTTCACAGACAGGGGCTCTAACTACGAGCAGTACTTC.

The J gene is TRBJ2-5, the V gene TRBV10-3; the match to TRBD2 covers 10 bases. Gene TRBJ2-7 matches the end of the DNA better, so the J call may be wrong. Germline V gene data show CDR1 as ENHRY and CDR2 as SYGVKD. The CDR3 totals 17 residues. CDR3 amino acids: CAIRATSGPRLSAEQYF. Written as DNA, the CDR3 is TGTGCCATCAGGGCGACTAGCGGGCCGCGACTCTCCGCCGAGCAGTACTTC.

J is TRBJ2-1 and V is TRBV29-1; perhaps TRBD2 as D (5 bases). The CDR3 totals 15 residues. Trimming stripped 2 bases from V and 6 bases from J, with 17 bases between. The germline V gene encodes CDR1 SQVTM and CDR2 ANQGSEA. The CDR3 DNA follows: TGCAGCGTTGAAAAAGAGTGGGCAGGAGGCAATGAGCAGTTCTTC. Translating gives CSVEKEWAGGNEQFF.

The V gene is TRBV9, the J gene TRBJ2-1; 8 nucleotides align to TRBD2. Germline loops: CDR1 SGDLS, CDR2 YYNGEE. Unmatched junction bases numbered 9, after V lost 2 bases and J lost 8 bases. This CDR3 is built from 15 residues. CDR3 protein: CASSVMGLVNHEQFF. The CDR3 DNA follows: TGTGCCAGCAGCGTCATGGGACTAGTGAATCATGAGCAGTTCTTC.

The chain employs TRBV12-3 or TRBV12-4 and TRBJ1-2; 7 nucleotides agree with TRBD1. With 7 bases clipped from V and 7 bases from J, the junction kept 9 bases outside the gene matches. The length of the CDR3 is 13 residues. The CDR3 coding sequence is TGTGCCAGCACCAGGGAGGGGGCGGGTGGCTACACCTTC. This encodes CASTREGAGGYTF.

The chain joins TRBV7-9 to TRBJ1-2; D may be TRBD1 (5 bases). The germline gives CDR1 SEHNR, CDR2 FQNEAQ (reference sequence). This CDR3 has 14 residues. V was cut by 5 bases and J by 10 bases, with 20 bases left in between. The CDR3 nucleotides read TGTGCCAGCAGCCCCCCTGGGGGACGGGAGGACTACACCTTC. This codes for CASSPPGGREDYTF.

This chain connects TRBV7-9 to TRBJ2-7; 9 bases match TRBD2. The CDR3 extends over 13 amino acids. The V segment lost 7 bases and the J segment 5 bases; nucleotides outside the gene matches: 6. Germline assignment: CDR1 SEHNR and CDR2 FQNEAQ (reference sequence). CDR3 sequence: CASTPGLAHEQYF. CDR3 nucleotides: TGTGCCAGCACCCCGGGACTAGCTCACGAGCAGTACTTC.

J is TRBJ2-1 and V is TRBV20-1; 10 bases map to TRBD2. The junction had 8 bases not matched to a gene; V was cut back by 0 bases and J by 6 bases. The V gene's germline CDR1 is DFQATT and CDR2 SNEGSKA (reference sequence). The CDR3 has 16 residues. DNA for the CDR3: TGCAGTGCTAGAGATGGGAGGGCTAGCGGGAGCAATGAGCAGTTCTTC. This encodes CSARDGRASGSNEQFF.

This clonotype was observed a few times. A read error may produce the germline difference seen at one junction end. The chain employs TRBV5-4 and TRBJ2-3; 9 nucleotides line up with TRBD2. Germline loops: CDR1 SGHNT, CDR2 YYREEE (reference sequence). The length of the CDR3 is 14 residues. DNA for the CDR3: TGCGCCAGCAGCTTAGCGGGAGCATCCGATACGCAGTATTTT. Its protein is CASSLAGASDTQYF. The full variable domain, with the rest looked up from reference TRBV5-4 and TRBJ2-3, is ETGVTQSPTHLIKTRGQQVTLRCSSQSGHNTVSWYQQALGQGPQFIFQYYREEENGRGNFPPRFSGLQFPNYSSELNVNALELDDSALYLCASSLAGASDTQYFGPGTRLTVL.

The J gene is TRBJ2-1, the V gene TRBV12-3 or TRBV12-4; 9 positions agree with TRBD2. Trimming at V came to 6 bases and at J to 4 bases, leaving 4 bases not matched to a gene. The CDR3 runs to 14 residues. The CDR3 coding sequence is TGTGCCAGCAGAGGACTAGCGCATTACAATGAGCAGTTCTTC. It yields the protein CASRGLAHYNEQFF.

This sequence joins TRBV30 and TRBJ2-1, with D unresolved. Between the trimmed V and J ends, which lost 1 base and 9 bases, there was a span of 7 bases. CDR3 length equals 11 residues. Germline lookup yields CDR1 GTSNPN and CDR2 SVGIG (reference sequence). The CDR3 sequence: CAWSEHSEQFF. In DNA, the CDR3 is TGTGCCTGGAGTGAGCACAGTGAGCAGTTCTTC.

This chain joins TRBV12-3 or TRBV12-4 and TRBJ2-3; D gene ambiguous. The CDR3 runs to 14 residues. Trimming pared 5 bases from V and 0 bases from J, leaving 9 bases between. DNA for the CDR3: TGTGCCAGCAGTCAGGACCTTAGCACAGATACGCAGTATTTT. Protein: CASSQDLSTDTQYF.

The chain has TRBV6-5 and TRBJ2-3; TRBD2 aligns across 10 bases. V was clipped by 0 bases and J by 3 bases; unmatched bases: 9. CDR3 length: 18 amino acids. The germline CDR1 and CDR2 sequences are MNHEY and SVGAGI. This CDR3 is CASSYSRLAGDRTDTQYF. CDR3 DNA: TGTGCCAGCAGTTACTCGCGGCTAGCGGGAGATAGGACAGATACGCAGTATTTT.

This clonotype was observed a handful of times. The CDR3 is CSVHTPGTGDNEQFF. CDR3 coding DNA: TGCAGCGTCCACACCCCCGGGACAGGGGACAATGAGCAGTTCTTC. The chain is built from TRBV29-1 and TRBJ2-1, with TRBD1 matching over 10 bases. This CDR3 is built from 15 residues. Germline lookup yields CDR1 SQVTM and CDR2 ANQGSEA. V lost 6 bases, J lost 5 bases, and 10 bases stayed unmatched.

The rearrangement links TRBV5-6 to TRBJ2-7; 7 bases map to TRBD2. V shed 4 bases and J 0 bases; nucleotides not matched to a gene: 10. The germline CDR1 and CDR2 sequences are SGHDT and YYEEEE. There are 16 residues in the CDR3. The CDR3 protein is CASSGRDWYLSYEQYF. DNA for the CDR3: TGTGCCAGCAGCGGGAGGGATTGGTACCTCTCCTACGAGCAGTACTTC.

This clonotype occurred a few times. The chain carries TRBV5-1 and TRBJ1-2; D is ambiguous. From germline, CDR1 is SGHRS and CDR2 YFSETQ. The germline V and J ends were trimmed by 0 bases and 2 bases, with 8 bases remaining between them. The CDR3 extends over 14 amino acids. The CDR3 loop is CASSLGADNYGYTF. CDR3 DNA sequence: TGCGCCAGCAGCTTGGGGGCGGACAACTATGGCTACACCTTC.

The chain couples TRBV29-1 to TRBJ2-3; 8 nucleotides line up with TRBD1. V lost 6 bases and J lost 4; bases outside the gene matches: 9. The CDR3 has 14 amino acids. CDR1 and CDR2 (germline): SQVTM, ANQGSEA. CDR3 nucleotide sequence: TGCAGCGTGACAACCAGGGGGCCCGCAGATACGCAGTATTTT. As protein: CSVTTRGPADTQYF.